The clone carrying this T cell receptor beta chain has a count of ten or more. This sample was taken from a study of T cells in Graves' hyperthyroidism and ophthalmopathy. The CDR3 consists of 15 residues. CDR1 and CDR2 (germline): KGHDR, SFDVKD. Unmatched junction bases numbered 7, after V lost 4 bases and J lost 3 bases. RNA transcripts were the template for amplifying TCR beta CDR3 regions. The HTBI set primed first-round TCR CDR3 RT-PCR. MiXCR, applied by TCRdb to the multiplex PCR reads, yields one record per CDR3 protein. The table includes approximately 600,000 distinct CDR3 sequences, roughly 14% detected once. 10 ml fresh peripheral blood yielded the PBMCs.

The chain joins TRBV24-1 to TRBJ2-5; TRBD1 matches 7 bases. The sequence derives from a woman in her 30s with Graves' hyperthyroidism that later progressed to Graves' ophthalmopathy. The sequencing input was blood. CDR3 in amino acids: CATSEPADREETQYF. The DNA for the CDR3 is TGTGCCACCAGTGAACCCGCCGACAGGGAAGAGACCCAGTACTTC.